This T cell receptor beta chain was sequenced during a study of neoadjuvant nivolumab and ipilimumab in lung cancer. Study-wide context: Nivolumab 3 mg/kg was given days 1, 15 and 29, plus ipilimumab 1 mg/kg day 1 in combination.

Generated by immunoSEQ multiplex PCR, the TCRdb table keeps only in-frame clones and is missing some. This sample has about 30,000 clones, with 83% found just once. In regard to this clone: The target antigen is unknown.

Study-level points and caveats: Only a small number of samples underwent TCR sequencing. TCR clonality did not significantly correlate with pathologic tumor regression. Only two of four nivolumab-treated tumors gained richness and clonality by surgery.

This TCR derives from an adult with non-small cell lung cancer. The starting material was tumor tissue, obtained after neoadjuvant nivolumab, alone or with ipilimumab, at or shortly before surgery.

The CDR3 loop reads CASSLGKTQYF. The DNA of the CDR3 is TGTGCCAGCAGTTTAGGAAAGACCCAGTACTTC. V is TRBV27 and J is TRBJ2-5; no clear D. Germline assignment: CDR1 MNHEY and CDR2 SMNVEV (reference sequence). CDR3 length: 11 amino acids. V lost 2 bases and J 6 bases, leaving 4 bases between the germline ends.